These T cell receptor beta chains were read from a single sample in a study of T cell responses to AZD1222 COVID-19 vaccine. Generated by immunoSEQ multiplex PCR, the TCRdb table keeps only in-frame clones and is missing some. The table includes around 150,000 clones, 92% detected once. The sample consisted of peripheral blood, taken 28 days after the second AZD1222 dose. Receptor source: an adult who received the AZD1222 COVID-19 vaccine. Both conserved end residues are part of each CDR3. A D gene is named only where the DNA matches it firmly. For some rows the clone size is stated as once, few or many, or as a class when expanded; others skip it.

.	.	22	TRBJ2-2	TRBV21-1	TGTGCCAGCAGCACGATCCAAGCGGGACTAGCGGGAGGTTATGTGGACACCGGGGAGCTGTTTTTT	CASSTIQAGLAGGYVDTGELFF
.	.	14	TRBJ2-7	TRBV7-2	TGTGCCAGCAGCTCGAGGGCGGGTAATTACGAGCAGTACTTC	CASSSRAGNYEQYF
.	.	14	TRBJ1-5	TRBV28	TGTGCCAGCAGTTTTGGGTATAGCAATCAGCCCCAGCATTTT	CASSFGYSNQPQHF
.	.	12	TRBJ1-5	TRBV3-1/TRBV3-2	TGTGCCAGCAGCCAAACCAATCAGCCCCAGCATTTT	CASSQTNQPQHF
.	.	15	TRBJ2-2	TRBV28	TGTGCCAGCAGCGATAGCGTATTCAGCGGGGGGGAGCTGTTTTTT	CASSDSVFSGGELFF
.	.	13	TRBJ1-2	TRBV11-2	TGTGCCAGCAGCTCTTGGGGGGGAGAGGGCTACACCTTC	CASSSWGGEGYTF
.	.	10	TRBJ2-1	TRBV20-1	TGCAGTGCGGTATACAATGAGCAGTTCTTC	CSAVYNEQFF
.	.	16	TRBJ2-3	TRBV19	TGTGCCAGTAGTATTCCTCCAGCGTGGAGCACAGATACGCAGTATTTT	CASSIPPAWSTDTQYF
.	.	15	TRBJ2-7	TRBV5-4	TGTGCCAGCAGCCCCGGGAGACAAAAATCCTACGAGCAGTACTTC	CASSPGRQKSYEQYF
once	.	15	TRBJ2-1	TRBV6-2/TRBV6-3	TGTGCCAGCAGCCCTACCGGGGCGGGCTACAATGAGCAGTTCTTC	CASSPTGAGYNEQFF
.	TRBD1	13	TRBJ2-7	TRBV3-1/TRBV3-2	TGTGCCAGCAGCCGGGACAGCGCCTACGAGCAGTACTTC	CASSRDSAYEQYF
.	TRBD1	14	TRBJ2-7	TRBV6-6	TGTGCCAGCAGTTACGGGACAGGAGCCTACGAGCAGTACTTC	CASSYGTGAYEQYF
.	TRBD1	13	TRBJ2-7	TRBV6-5	TGTGCCAGCAGCCCGACAGGGCTATACGAGCAGTACTTC	CASSPTGLYEQYF
.	.	17	TRBJ2-3	TRBV1	TGCACCAGCAGCCTAATAGCGGGGGGGCCTTTAACAGATACGCAGTATTTT	CTSSLIAGGPLTDTQYF
.	.	15	TRBJ1-2	TRBV9	TGTGCCAGCAGCGTGGGGACCGACGCCTCCTATGGCTACACCTTC	CASSVGTDASYGYTF
.	.	12	TRBJ2-7	TRBV7-9	TGTGCCAGCAGAGGGATCTCCTACGAGCAGTACTTC	CASRGISYEQYF
.	TRBD2	16	TRBJ2-1	TRBV4-1	TGCGCCAGCAACCACGGCGGGGCGGGAGGGCCACATGAGCAGTTCTTC	CASNHGGAGGPHEQFF
.	.	16	TRBJ1-1	TRBV4-1	TGCGCCAGCACCCACCCGGACAGCCCAAGAGGCACTGAAGCTTTCTTT	CASTHPDSPRGTEAFF
.	.	13	TRBJ2-1	TRBV27	TGTGCCAGCAGTCCGGGGTGGGGTAATGAGCAGTTCTTC	CASSPGWGNEQFF
.	.	13	TRBJ1-1	TRBV30	TGTGCCTGGAGTTTGCAGCAGAACACTGAAGCTTTCTTT	CAWSLQQNTEAFF
.	.	14	TRBJ1-5	TRBV27	TGTGCCAGCAGTCCCCGGAGTGGGAATCAGCCCCAGCATTTT	CASSPRSGNQPQHF
once	TRBD1	13	TRBJ2-2	TRBV7-7	TGTGCTTCTCGACAGGGGGCCACCGGGGAGCTGTTTTTT	CASRQGATGELFF
once	TRBD2	15	TRBJ2-5	TRBV19	TGTGCCAGTACCTCCCGCGGGAGGGCCACAGAGACCCAGTACTTC	CASTSRGRATETQYF
.	TRBD2	17	TRBJ2-1	TRBV19	TGTGCCAGTAGTATAGGTAGCGGGGGCGCCCCTTACAATGAGCAGTTCTTC	CASSIGSGGAPYNEQFF
.	TRBD1	16	TRBJ1-5	TRBV6-5	TGTGCCAGCAGTTTGGGACAGGGAGGGGACAATCAGCCCCAGCATTTT	CASSLGQGGDNQPQHF
.	.	17	TRBJ2-3	TRBV19	TGTGCCAGTAGTATAGATAGGCGGGGGCTCGGCACAGATACGCAGTATTTT	CASSIDRRGLGTDTQYF
.	.	16	TRBJ2-7	TRBV3-1/TRBV3-2	TGTGCCAGCAGCCAAGACCAGGACTACCCCTCCTACGAGCAGTACTTC	CASSQDQDYPSYEQYF
.	.	14	TRBJ2-7	TRBV12-1	TGTGCCAGCAGCTTTGATGGGGGCTCCTACGAGCAGTACTTC	CASSFDGGSYEQYF
.	.	14	TRBJ1-1	TRBV10-3	TGTGCCATCAGTGAACCCGACAGACACACTGAAGCTTTCTTT	CAISEPDRHTEAFF
.	.	14	TRBJ1-2	TRBV20-1	TGCAGTGCTAGTAGGCAGGGTAGAGCAGGTGGCTACACCTTC	CSASRQGRAGGYTF
.	.	15	TRBJ1-6	TRBV6-5	TGTGCCAGCAGTTATGAGGGGTATCTGGATTCACCCCTCCACTTT	CASSYEGYLDSPLHF
once	.	15	TRBJ1-3	TRBV7-8	TGTGCCAGCAGCCCAGGGAGGCGGCCTGGAAACACCATATATTTT	CASSPGRRPGNTIYF
.	.	11	TRBJ1-2	TRBV20-1	TGCAGTGCTAGGACCCCAGGGGGCTACACCTTC	CSARTPGGYTF
.	TRBD1	16	TRBJ2-1	TRBV7-8	TGTGCCAGCAGCGCCCGGACAGGGTCAACCTACAATGAGCAGTTCTTC	CASSARTGSTYNEQFF
.	.	13	TRBJ1-2	TRBV19	TGTGCCAGTAGTATAGATCCAGTCTATGGCTACACCTTC	CASSIDPVYGYTF
.	TRBD1	14	TRBJ2-7	TRBV3-1/TRBV3-2	TGTGCCAGCAGCCATCTGGACAGGGCCTACGAGCAGTACTTC	CASSHLDRAYEQYF
.	TRBD1	14	TRBJ1-2	TRBV3-1/TRBV3-2	TGTGCCAGCAGCCTCCGACAGGGCAACTATGGCTACACCTTC	CASSLRQGNYGYTF
.	TRBD2	16	TRBJ2-7	TRBV28	TGTGCCAGCACCGAAAAGTGGGCTAGCGGGAGGAGGGAGCAGTACTTC	CASTEKWASGRREQYF
.	.	16	TRBJ1-3	TRBV7-9	TGTGCCAGCAGCTTAGCGGCCGGCACGAGGGGAAACACCATATATTTT	CASSLAAGTRGNTIYF
few	.	15	TRBJ2-7	TRBV21-1	TGTGCCAGCAGCAAACCCGGGACTGTGCTTTGGGAGCAGTACTTC	CASSKPGTVLWEQYF
.	.	14	TRBJ1-2	TRBV29-1	TGCAGCGTTGAGGGAAGGGGCCGGAACTATGGCTACACCTTC	CSVEGRGRNYGYTF
.	TRBD1	15	TRBJ1-4	TRBV19	TGTGCCAGTAGGGGGACAGGGGGCCGGAGGGAAAAACTGTTTTTT	CASRGTGGRREKLFF
once	TRBD1	14	TRBJ1-4	TRBV2	TGTGCCAGCAGACAGGGGGCAACTAATGAAAAACTGTTTTTT	CASRQGATNEKLFF
.	.	15	TRBJ2-3	TRBV7-3	TGTGCCAGCAGCCTCACAGTAGGGGCGGGAGATACGCAGTATTTT	CASSLTVGAGDTQYF
.	TRBD2	16	TRBJ2-3	TRBV4-3	TGCGCCAGCAGCCAAGATGGGACTAGCGGGAGAGATACGCAGTATTTT	CASSQDGTSGRDTQYF
.	TRBD2	17	TRBJ2-4	TRBV2	TGTGCCAGCAGTGCCGAACGGGGGGAGGTGGCCAAAAACATTCAGTACTTC	CASSAERGEVAKNIQYF